This T cell receptor beta chain came from a study of blood T cell repertoires in COVID-19. TCRdb keeps only in-frame clones here, not all; method: immunoSEQ multiplex PCR. The table has some 180,000 clones, more than 80% seen once. V gave up 6 bases and J gave up 2 bases, with 11 bases separating them. CDR1 MNHEY and CDR2 SVGAGI come from the germline V gene. The CDR3 has 14 amino acids. The source is a man aged 50 or older with acute or convalescent COVID-19. Sequenced material: peripheral blood. The chain employs TRBV6-5 and TRBJ1-3, with D maybe TRBD1 (5 bases). This chain's CDR3 is CASRTTGPGNTIYF. As DNA, the CDR3 is TGTGCCAGCAGAACCACAGGTCCTGGAAACACCATATATTTT.